This TCR beta chain stems from a study of Graves' ophthalmopathy and Graves' hyperthyroidism. Points from the study as a whole: Predictions made by the model for ophthalmopathy progression reached under 71% sensitivity and less than 80% specificity. Most thyroid-expanded clonotypes exceeding 0.001 frequency were also found in blood.

The CDR3 has 12 residues. The V end lost 1 base, the J end lost 13 bases, and 17 bases lay between the germline ends. CDR1 is DFQATT and CDR2 is SNEGSKA in the germline V gene (reference sequence). This clonotype was seen more than once but under ten times. The antigen remains unidentified. Amplified TCR beta CDR3 regions were obtained using RNA transcripts as template. The library came from an HTBI-primed first-round RT-PCR and a second-round multiplex PCR. TCRdb reprocessed the multiplex PCR reads via MiXCR and lists one record per CDR3 protein. The sample yields hundreds of thousands of distinct CDR3 sequences, 40% seen once. Patients with other autoimmune diseases, uncontrolled infections, pregnancy or lactation were excluded. Clinicians made diagnoses from clinical symptoms, serum thyroxine, TRAb, thyroid ultrasound and orbital computed tomography.

The receptor was derived from an adult man with Graves' ophthalmopathy. The J gene is TRBJ2-7, the V gene TRBV20-1; TRBD1 is a possible D gene (5 bases). Specimen: peripheral blood. CDR3 region: CSARVGDSSPYF. Here the CDR3 DNA reads TGCAGTGCTAGAGTGGGTGACAGTTCTCCCTACTTC.